This paragraph reports one T cell receptor (beta chain). Its antigen is as yet unknown. Germline loops: CDR1 MDHEN, CDR2 SYDVKM. The CDR3 totals 15 residues. V trimming: 3 bases; J trimming: 2 bases; junction bases outside the gene matches: 4. This record comes from a study of cytomegalovirus exposure and HLA in healthy donors. Study-wide results and limits: Most sequenced TCRs were rare (though some public TCRs occurred in many donors). Cytomegalovirus status was reportedly diagnosed by the classifier with high sensitivity and specificity. The study put 150 or so TCR beta chains on its list as cytomegalovirus-associated.

Assay used: immunoSEQ multiplex PCR; TCRdb lists only in-frame clones, some missing. The data show fewer than 300,000 clones, with roughly 88% seen just once and over 0.85% held by the top ten. The donors were in the approximately 120-subject validation cohort, distinct from the roughly 700-subject first cohort. The genes are TRBV28 and TRBJ2-1; 7 bases match TRBD1. The TCR comes from a woman between 18 and 29 years old in good health and CMV-seronegative. Sequenced sample: PBMCs. CDR3 in amino acids: CASSFRDSPYNEQFF. As DNA, the CDR3 is TGTGCCAGCAGTTTCCGGGACAGTCCCTACAATGAGCAGTTCTTC.